These T cell receptor beta chains were read from a single sample in a study of blood T cell repertoires in COVID-19. The method was immunoSEQ multiplex PCR; TCRdb's version includes in-frame clones alone and lacks a portion of them. The data contain about 220,000 clones, roughly four fifths of them singletons. The source material was peripheral blood. The receptor source for this set is a woman aged 70-85 years with COVID-19, enrolled during active disease. Each CDR3 is given with its conserved first and last residue. D genes are given only for firm matches. Clone size is stated in some rows and not others, as once, few, many or a class when expanded.

>NA|TRBD2|TRBJ2-1|TRBV4-2
CASSQGLAGNNEQFF
TGTGCCAGCAGCCAAGGACTAGCGGGAAACAATGAGCAGTTCTTC
>NA|TRBD2|TRBJ2-1|TRBV7-3
CASSSTREAYNEQFF
TGTGCCAGCAGCTCAACGCGGGAGGCCTACAATGAGCAGTTCTTC
>NA|TRBD1|TRBJ2-7|TRBV28
CATTGTAYEQYF
TGTGCCACAACCGGGACAGCCTACGAGCAGTACTTC
>NA|NA|TRBJ1-4|TRBV4-3
CASSQDHGRVGEKLFF
TGCGCCAGCAGCCAAGATCACGGCAGGGTGGGTGAAAAACTGTTTTTT
>NA|NA|TRBJ1-1|TRBV18
CASSSSDSLNTEAFF
TGTGCCAGCTCATCTTCCGACAGCCTGAACACTGAAGCTTTCTTT
>NA|TRBD2|TRBJ2-1|TRBV11-3
CASSSRTSVGEQFF
TGTGCCAGCAGCTCTCGAACTAGCGTGGGTGAGCAGTTCTTC
>few|NA|TRBJ1-3|TRBV6-2/TRBV6-3
CASSSIGTSGNTIYF
TGTGCCAGCAGCTCAATCGGGACATCTGGAAACACCATATATTTT
>NA|NA|TRBJ1-6|TRBV12-3/TRBV12-4
CASSLQGSSPLHF
TGTGCCAGCAGTTTGCAGGGAAGTTCACCCCTCCACTTT
>NA|TRBD2|TRBJ2-1|TRBV5-8
CASSIGLAESSYNEQFF
TGTGCCAGCAGCATCGGACTAGCGGAAAGCTCCTACAATGAGCAGTTCTTC
>NA|NA|TRBJ1-1|TRBV28
CASTHADGGVERDTEAFF
TGTGCCAGCACTCATGCCGATGGGGGGGTCGAGAGGGACACTGAAGCTTTCTTT
>NA|NA|TRBJ1-5|TRBV6-1
CASSEFGTKSNQPQHF
TGTGCCAGCAGTGAATTTGGGACAAAAAGCAATCAGCCCCAGCATTTT